This entry describes one TCR beta chain. Its antigen is currently unknown. These data come from a study of cytomegalovirus exposure and HLA in healthy donors. Although they were nominally healthy when sampled, donors likely had unrecorded immune exposures. Findings of the study overall: Reported performance of the classifier showed diagnosis of cytomegalovirus status with high specificity and sensitivity. A later analysis found TCR association rates differed by HLA locus, highest for DRB1 and lowest for HLA-C.

V was clipped by 2 bases and J by 5 bases; unmatched bases: 5. Per germline, CDR1 SGHAT and CDR2 FQNNGV. The CDR3 is 14 residues long. The PCR ran on 60 Vbeta and 13 Jbeta primers. Sequencing used immunoSEQ multiplex PCR; TCRdb keeps in-frame clones, though not all of them. Among about 190,000 clones listed, approximately 82% were seen once. The chain links TRBV11-2 to TRBJ1-1; 7 bases map to TRBD1. Sequences were obtained from PBMCs. The TCR comes from a man aged 35 to 55 in good health and CMV-seropositive. The CDR3 region is CASSLKGGSTEAFF. CDR3 sequence (DNA): TGTGCCAGCAGCTTAAAAGGGGGCAGTACTGAAGCTTTCTTT.